These 27 T cell receptor beta chains were sequenced from one sample in a study of T cells after yellow fever vaccination. One entry per CDR3 protein results from TCRdb running MiXCR on the 5' RACE reads. The sample holds 500,000 to 650,000 distinct CDR3 sequences; about a sixth are singletons and the top ten take 15% to 20%. The sample was PBMCs, taken about 5 days after the first yellow fever vaccination. Receptors originate from a man between 18 and 35 years old who received the YFV17D yellow fever vaccine.

The rearrangement uses TRBV24-1 and TRBJ1-5, with TRBD1 matching over 8 bases. CDR1 and CDR2 from the germline V gene are KGHDR and SFDVKD. This CDR3 has 16 residues. Unmatched junction bases numbered 9, after V lost 3 bases and J lost 6 bases. This chain's CDR3 is CATSDRGQGGTQPQHF. In DNA, the CDR3 is TGTGCCACCAGTGATAGAGGACAGGGCGGAACTCAGCCCCAGCATTTT.

This clonotype showed up just a few times. This chain links TRBV4-2 with TRBJ1-5; D unclear. Germline-derived CDR1 and CDR2 are LGHNA and YNFKEQ. The V and J ends lost 1 base and 0 bases respectively, with 7 bases between them. The CDR3 extends over 15 amino acids. DNA for the CDR3: TGTGCCAGCAGCCAAGTCTCGTATAGCAATCAGCCCCAGCATTTT. Its translation: CASSQVSYSNQPQHF.

CDR3 protein: CASSSQGHEQYV. CDR3 bases: TGTGCCAGCAGTTCACAGGGACACGAGCAGTACGTC. The genes are TRBV6-1 and TRBJ2-7; the D gene is possibly TRBD1 (6 bases). The V gene's germline CDR1 is MNHNS and CDR2 SASEGT. Between the trimmed V and J ends, which lost 5 bases and 5 bases, there was a span of 10 bases. This CDR3 region has 12 residues.

The gene calls are TRBV20-1 and TRBJ2-2, with D unclear. Germline V gene data show CDR1 as DFQATT and CDR2 as SNEGSKA (reference sequence). The V end lost 2 bases, the J end lost 5 bases, and 9 bases lay between the germline ends. The CDR3 runs to 13 residues. This CDR3 is CSARIHYTGELFF. CDR3 nucleotides: TGCAGTGCTAGAATCCACTATACCGGGGAGCTGTTTTTT.

The CDR3: CSVFLTDNYGYTF. CDR3 nucleotides: TGCAGCGTCTTTTTGACGGATAACTATGGCTACACCTTC. V gene TRBV29-1 combines with J gene TRBJ1-2; D not resolved. This CDR3 is built from 13 residues. The V gene's germline CDR1 is SQVTM and CDR2 ANQGSEA. Deletions cut 6 bases from V and 1 base from J, with 12 bases between.

This rearrangement joins TRBV9 to TRBJ2-7; TRBD1 agrees at 7 bases. The junction had 3 bases not matched to a gene; V was cut back by 0 bases and J by 3 bases. From germline, CDR1 is SGDLS and CDR2 YYNGEE. This CDR3 has 14 residues. The CDR3 reads CASSVGPGGYEQYF. Here the CDR3 DNA reads TGTGCCAGCAGCGTAGGTCCAGGGGGCTACGAGCAGTACTTC.

The chain has TRBV18 and TRBJ2-5; the D gene is possibly TRBD2 (7 bases). CDR3 length: 15 residues. CDR1 is KGHSH, CDR2 LQKENI, per germline. V gave up 1 base and J gave up 2 bases, with 11 bases separating them. The CDR3 DNA reads as TGTGCCAGCTCACCACAGGGGAGGGGGCAAGAGACCCAGTACTTC. This encodes CASSPQGRGQETQYF.

V usage is TRBV15 and J usage is TRBJ1-1, with no clear D. The CDR3 has 12 amino acids. Trimming stripped 0 bases from V and 11 bases from J, with 10 bases between. Per germline, CDR1 LNHNV and CDR2 YYDKDF (reference sequence). The CDR3 DNA reads TGTGCCACCAGCAGAGATCCTTTTCTGGCTTTCTTT. It encodes CATSRDPFLAFF.

This clonotype was recorded at least ten times. The chain uses TRBV5-1 and TRBJ2-7, with a weak D call TRBD2 (5 bases). Germline V gene lookup returns CDR1 SGHRS and CDR2 YFSETQ. Trimming removed 0 bases at V and 3 bases at J, with 10 bases between. CDR3 length: 14 residues. DNA for the CDR3: TGCGCCAGCAGCTTGGATACTAGGAACTACGAGCAGTACTTC. It codes for CASSLDTRNYEQYF.

Of note for this clonotype: A read error may produce the germline difference seen at one junction end. This chain uses TRBV20-1 with TRBJ2-7; unclear D gene. Germline V gene sequence: CDR1 DFQATT, CDR2 SNEGSKA (reference sequence). The CDR3 covers 13 residues. The CDR3 coding sequence is TGCAGTGTTGGTAAGGGTGGGTCCTACGAGCAGTATTTC. This sequence encodes CSVGKGGSYEQYF.

The V and J genes are TRBV4-1 and TRBJ1-5, with D possibly TRBD1 on 6 matching bases. Looked up from germline, CDR1 is MGHRA and CDR2 is YSYEKL. The CDR3 has 16 residues. V lost 0 bases, J lost 7 bases, and 16 bases lay in between. Here the CDR3 DNA reads TGCGCCAGCAGCCAAGAACCGTGGGGGCTCGGGCAGCCCCAGCATTTT. Translation: CASSQEPWGLGQPQHF.

The chain links TRBV4-3 to TRBJ2-7, with 10 bases identical to TRBD1. The CDR3 contains 17 residues. The V segment lost 8 bases and the J segment 2 bases; nucleotides outside the gene matches: 15. Germline CDR1 is LGHNA and CDR2 is YSLEER. The CDR3 DNA follows: TGCGCCAGCGGAGGTCGCGGTTCCGGGACAGGGGCCTACGAGCAGTACTTC. It encodes CASGGRGSGTGAYEQYF.

The chain links TRBV20-1 to TRBJ2-4, with D unresolved. The CDR3 loop spans 17 amino acids. CDR1 is DFQATT and CDR2 is SNEGSKA in the germline V gene (reference sequence). The V end lost 1 base, the J end lost 0 bases, and 16 bases lay between the germline ends. CDR3 coding DNA: TGCAGTGCTAGAGGAAGCAAAATTAATTCAGCCAAAAACATTCAGTACTTC. It codes for CSARGSKINSAKNIQYF.

This clonotype has a handful of counts. One end of the junction fails to match germline, which may point to a read error. The rearrangement uses TRBV6-1 and TRBJ1-1; the match to TRBD1 covers 7 bases. Germline-derived CDR1 and CDR2 are MNHNS and SASEGT. CDR3 length equals 15 residues. The CDR3 region is CASIITPRGDTEAFF. In DNA, the CDR3 is TGTGCCAGCATCATTACGCCCAGGGGGGACACCGAAGCTTTCTTT.

This clonotype has just a few counts. The J gene is TRBJ2-3, the V gene TRBV7-2; 7 bases are shared with TRBD1. Per the germline V gene, CDR1 is SGHTA and CDR2 is FQGNSA. The CDR3 is 15 amino acids. J was trimmed by 5 bases and V by 2 bases; bases with no gene match: 7. CDR3 protein: CASSLMRGPGDTQYF. In nucleotides, the CDR3 is TGTGCCAGCAGCTTAATGAGGGGGCCGGGAGATACGCAGTATTTT.

The chain is built from TRBV7-2 and TRBJ2-7, with TRBD1 matching 10 bases. The CDR3 loop spans 15 amino acids. From germline, CDR1 is SGHTA and CDR2 FQGNSA. V shed 1 base, J shed 2 bases, and the junction held 2 bases outside the gene matches. The CDR3 sequence is CASSLEGTGAYEQYF. In DNA form, the CDR3 reads TGTGCCAGCAGCTTAGAAGGGACAGGGGCCTACGAGCAGTACTTC. The full variable domain, its missing parts supplied by reference TRBV7-2 and TRBJ2-7, is GAGVSQSPSNKVTEKGKDVELRCDPISGHTALYWYRQSLGQGLEFLIYFQGNSAPDKSGLPSDRFSAERTGGSVSTLTIQRTQQEDSAVYLCASSLEGTGAYEQYFGPGTRLTVT.

This clonotype was found a few times. This chain connects TRBV24-1 to TRBJ2-3; D might be TRBD2 (5 bases). V was clipped by 2 bases and J by 4 bases, with 15 bases between them. The CDR3 consists of 16 residues. Germline-derived CDR1 and CDR2 are KGHDR and SFDVKD. In DNA, the CDR3 is TGTGCCACCAGTGATTCCCCTCAGGAGGTTTCAGATACGCAGTATTTT. This codes for CATSDSPQEVSDTQYF.

V gene TRBV10-3 combines with J gene TRBJ1-6, with a possible D match to TRBD1 (5 bases). The germline gives CDR1 ENHRY, CDR2 SYGVKD. This CDR3 spans 14 amino acids. V was shortened by 3 bases and J by 10 bases, with 13 bases between the two germline ends. Written as DNA, the CDR3 is TGTGCCATCAGTGACAGGGCTATGGAGTCACCCCTCCACTTT. Encoded protein: CAISDRAMESPLHF.

This clonotype has more than one count but fewer than ten. The V call is TRBV29-1, the J call TRBJ2-1, with unresolved D. The CDR3 totals 11 residues. Trimming removed 5 bases at V and 7 bases at J, with 9 bases between. Germline-derived CDR1 and CDR2 are SQVTM and ANQGSEA. Here the CDR3 reads CSVRWGNEQFF. The CDR3 DNA reads TGCAGCGTTCGCTGGGGAAATGAGCAGTTCTTC.

This chain connects TRBV12-3 or TRBV12-4 to TRBJ2-1; D may be TRBD1 (5 bases). Trimming took 5 bases from V and 5 from J, leaving 22 bases between them. The CDR3 runs to 17 residues. In DNA, the CDR3 is TGTGCCAGCAGTCCCCCCCCTCAAAACAGGCAAGACAATGAGCAGTTCTTC. This encodes CASSPPPQNRQDNEQFF.

The chain uses TRBV9 and TRBJ2-6; D is unclear. Germline V gene sequence: CDR1 SGDLS, CDR2 YYNGEE. The CDR3 contains 16 residues. V lost 0 bases and J lost 0, with 7 bases in between. The CDR3 coding sequence is TGTGCCAGCAGCGTAGAGGGCTACTCTGGGGCCAACGTCCTGACTTTC. As protein: CASSVEGYSGANVLTF.

V gene TRBV6-1 combines with J gene TRBJ1-2; the D gene is possibly TRBD1 (5 bases). V shed 8 bases and J shed 4 bases, with 20 bases lying between them. Germline-derived CDR1 and CDR2 are MNHNS and SASEGT. The CDR3 extends over 15 amino acids. The CDR3, as DNA: TGTGCCAGCGGAGCTGACAGCGCCCCCGGCTATGGCTACACCTTC. Amino acids: CASGADSAPGYGYTF.

This clonotype was seen more than once but under ten times. The V and J genes are TRBV11-2 and TRBJ2-3; D is perhaps TRBD2 (6 bases). V was cut by 5 bases and J by 5 bases, with 17 bases left in between. Per germline, CDR1 SGHAT and CDR2 FQNNGV. This CDR3 has 15 residues. The CDR3 loop is CASSALGGTVDTQYF. The CDR3 nucleotides are TGTGCCAGCAGCGCCCTGGGAGGAACGGTAGATACGCAGTATTTT.

At least ten counts were recorded for this clonotype. The J gene is TRBJ2-7, the V gene TRBV7-8, with a possible D match to TRBD1 (6 bases). V was shortened by 5 bases and J by 4 bases, with 18 bases between the two germline ends. Germline V gene sequence: CDR1 SGHVS, CDR2 FQNEAQ. The CDR3 has 15 residues. CDR3: CASSPHGSGAYEQYV. In DNA, the CDR3 is TGTGCCAGCAGCCCGCACGGATCAGGGGCTTACGAGCAGTACGTC.

V is TRBV7-9 and J is TRBJ2-1; maybe TRBD1 (6 bases). V was cut by 0 bases and J by 5 bases, with 11 bases left in between. CDR1 SEHNR and CDR2 FQNEAQ come from the germline V gene (reference sequence). This CDR3 region has 15 residues. The CDR3 coding sequence is TGTGCCAGCAGCTTAGCACAGGGTAGAGACAATGAGCAGTTCTTC. This sequence encodes CASSLAQGRDNEQFF.

This clonotype has only a few counts. The chain carries TRBV6-2 or TRBV6-3 and TRBJ1-2; D uncertain. Germline V CDR1 and CDR2: MNHEY, SVGEGT. The CDR3 spans 13 residues. The ends were cut back, 7 bases at V and 4 bases at J, with 13 bases in the middle. In nucleotides, the CDR3 is TGTGCCAGCAATCCGCTTATAGGCTATGGCTACACCTTC. It yields the protein CASNPLIGYGYTF.

The V call is TRBV2, the J call TRBJ2-1, with D uncertain. Germline V gene data show CDR1 as SNHLY and CDR2 as FYNNEI. V was clipped by 5 bases and J by 1 base, with 9 bases between them. The CDR3 is 14 amino acids. This CDR3 reads CASSPGPSYNEQFF. The DNA of the CDR3 is TGTGCCAGCAGTCCCGGGCCTTCCTACAATGAGCAGTTCTTC. Full variable domain (missing parts from reference TRBV2 and TRBJ2-1): EPEVTQTPSHQVTQMGQEVILRCVPISNHLYFYWYRQILGQKVEFLVSFYNNEISEKSEIFDDQFSVERPDGSNFTLKIRSTKLEDSAMYFCASSPGPSYNEQFFGPGTRLTVL.